The 20 T cell receptor beta chains below were found in one sample sequenced in a study of blood T cell repertoires in COVID-19. Here immunoSEQ multiplex PCR was the method, and the copy in TCRdb shows in-frame clones only, minus some. The sample has roughly 360,000 clones; around 83% are singletons. The sequenced sample consisted of PBMCs or T cells enriched from blood (not recorded which). Every receptor here comes from a woman aged 50 to 60 who had recovered from COVID-19.

The chain recombines TRBV3-1 (or the pseudogene TRBV3-2) with TRBJ1-1; TRBD1 agrees at 7 bases. Germline V gene data show CDR1 as LGHDT and CDR2 as YNNKEL (reference sequence). The J segment lost 0 bases and the V segment lost 2 bases, leaving 0 bases of the junction unmatched. The CDR3 is 14 residues long. CDR3 in amino acids: CASSQTGVNTEAFF. The CDR3 DNA reads TGTGCCAGCAGCCAAACAGGGGTGAACACTGAAGCTTTCTTT.

The V call is TRBV2, the J call TRBJ1-1; D gene uncertain. V was cut by 4 bases and J by 5 bases, with 5 bases left in between. The CDR3 runs 11 residues. Germline loops: CDR1 SNHLY, CDR2 FYNNEI. As DNA, the CDR3 is TGTGCCAGCAGTGGGAGGACTGAAGCTTTCTTT. Amino acid sequence: CASSGRTEAFF.

The chain recombines TRBV4-2 with TRBJ2-5, with D possibly matching TRBD1 (6 bases). Trimming shortened V by 0 bases and J by 0 bases, and 14 bases separated the two germline ends. Per the germline V gene, CDR1 is LGHNA and CDR2 is YNFKEQ. This CDR3 region has 17 residues. The CDR3 loop reads CASSQDNRENYQETQYF. The CDR3 bases are TGTGCCAGCAGCCAAGATAACAGGGAAAATTACCAAGAGACCCAGTACTTC.

This chain joins TRBV2 and TRBJ1-1; TRBD1 matches 9 bases. From germline, CDR1 is SNHLY and CDR2 FYNNEI. Unmatched junction bases numbered 6, after V lost 5 bases and J lost 11 bases. The CDR3 totals 12 residues. In nucleotides, the CDR3 is TGTGCCAGCAGTTTGGGACAGGGCATGGCTTTCTTT. Amino acids: CASSLGQGMAFF.

About this clone itself: This specimen includes other DNA sequences encoding the same CDR3. This chain connects TRBV18 to TRBJ1-2, with D perhaps matching TRBD1 (5 bases). V lost 3 bases to trimming and J lost 4 bases, with 9 bases between them. The CDR3 contains 13 residues. Germline lookup yields CDR1 KGHSH and CDR2 LQKENI. The CDR3 region is CASSPDRVYGYTF. The CDR3 nucleotides read TGTGCCAGCTCACCCGACAGAGTCTATGGCTACACCTTC.

This chain uses TRBV6-2 or TRBV6-3 with TRBJ2-2; the D gene is possibly TRBD1 (7 bases). The V end was cut by 6 bases, the J end by 7 bases, with 15 bases between. CDR3 length: 14 residues. Germline lookup yields CDR1 MNHEY and CDR2 SVGEGT. CDR3 residues: CASSSPGGNGELFF. The CDR3 nucleotides are TGTGCCAGCAGCTCCCCAGGGGGGAACGGGGAGCTGTTTTTT.

The rearrangement links TRBV19 to TRBJ1-2; D is ambiguous. Per the germline V gene, CDR1 is LNHDA and CDR2 is SQIVND (reference sequence). This CDR3 has 12 residues. V lost 4 bases to trimming and J lost 10 bases, with 13 bases between them. CDR3 DNA: TGTGCCAGTAGTAACCCGGAGGCTTCCTACACCTTC. This sequence encodes CASSNPEASYTF.

This rearrangement joins TRBV5-1 to TRBJ1-2; unclear D gene. The CDR3 totals 17 residues. V lost 5 bases and J lost 0, with 20 bases in between. Germline CDR1 is SGHRS and CDR2 is YFSETQ. CDR3: CASSRLSHTDANYGYTF. CDR3 nucleotide sequence: TGCGCCAGCAGTCGCCTTTCCCACACAGACGCTAACTATGGCTACACCTTC.

This chain joins TRBV7-6 and TRBJ2-7; 7 nucleotides align to TRBD2. The CDR3 totals 15 residues. V shed 5 bases, J shed 2 bases, and the junction held 9 bases outside the gene matches. Germline V gene data show CDR1 as SGHVS and CDR2 as FNYEAQ. The CDR3 is CASSPRLAATYEQYF. The CDR3 DNA follows: TGTGCCAGCAGCCCTAGACTAGCCGCTACCTACGAGCAGTACTTC.

The CDR3 DNA is TGTGCCAGTAGTATAGAGGCGGGCAGAACACCCCTCCACTTT. This translates into CASSIEAGRTPLHF. V gene TRBV19 combines with J gene TRBJ1-6; D is unresolved. V was cut by 0 bases and J by 11 bases, with 11 bases left in between. This CDR3 region has 14 residues. Germline V lookup: CDR1 LNHDA, CDR2 SQIVND (reference sequence).

J is TRBJ2-3 and V is TRBV10-3; 8 bases map to TRBD2. The germline V gene encodes CDR1 ENHRY and CDR2 SYGVKD. Trimming took 6 bases from V and 3 from J; bases not matched to a gene: 14. CDR3 size: 17 residues. The CDR3 reads CAISADWLAGTTDTQYF. The CDR3 DNA is TGTGCCATCAGCGCTGACTGGTTAGCGGGGACTACAGATACGCAGTATTTT.

The chain couples TRBV6-2 or TRBV6-3 to TRBJ1-2; 9 bases map to TRBD1. Germline V gene data show CDR1 as MNHEY and CDR2 as SVGEGT. The V gene end was trimmed by 2 bases and the J gene end by 8 bases; junction bases not matched to a gene: 3. CDR3 length: 13 amino acids. The CDR3 is CASSYNRGQGYTF. DNA of the CDR3: TGTGCCAGCAGTTACAACAGGGGGCAAGGCTACACCTTC.

The chain uses TRBV11-2 and TRBJ1-1; no clear D. Trimming took off 1 base at V and 0 bases at J, with 9 bases between the two ends. The V gene's germline CDR1 is SGHAT and CDR2 FQNNGV. This CDR3 is built from 15 residues. CDR3 region: CASSLVGGVNTEAFF. The DNA of the CDR3 is TGTGCCAGCAGCTTAGTGGGAGGAGTGAACACTGAAGCTTTCTTT.

The chain combines TRBV25-1 with TRBJ1-1; D is undetermined. The germline V and J ends were trimmed by 6 bases and 4 bases, with 12 bases remaining between them. Looked up from germline, CDR1 is MGHDK and CDR2 is SYGVNS. The CDR3 loop spans 13 amino acids. The CDR3 reads CASRELLSTEAFF. CDR3 nucleotides: TGTGCCAGCAGGGAACTTTTGAGCACTGAAGCTTTCTTT. The entire variable domain, with the rest obtained from reference TRBV25-1 and TRBJ1-1, is as follows: EADIYQTPRYLVIGTGKKITLECSQTMGHDKMYWYQQDPGMELHLIHYSYGVNSTEKGDLSSESTVSRIRTEHFPLTLESARPSHTSQYLCASRELLSTEAFFGQGTRLTVV.

The chain links TRBV10-2 to TRBJ2-2; 7 nucleotides line up with TRBD1. Germline CDR1 and CDR2: WSHSY and SAAADI. CDR3 length: 15 amino acids. V trimming: 7 bases; J trimming: 3 bases; junction bases outside the gene matches: 8. CDR3 protein: CASIPTGWDTGELFF. The CDR3 region has the DNA TGCGCCAGCATCCCGACAGGGTGGGACACCGGGGAGCTGTTTTTT.

The V gene is TRBV7-8, the J gene TRBJ1-1; unclear D gene. Germline V gene lookup returns CDR1 SGHVS and CDR2 FQNEAQ. The CDR3 is 15 amino acids. V lost 2 bases to trimming and J lost 1 base, with 11 bases between them. CDR3 sequence: CASSLQAISNTEAFF. The DNA for the CDR3 is TGTGCCAGCAGCTTACAGGCAATATCGAACACTGAAGCTTTCTTT.

The chain is built from TRBV4-3 and TRBJ1-4, with 9 bases fitting TRBD1. The CDR3 is 21 amino acids. Germline assignment: CDR1 LGHNA and CDR2 YSLEER. V shed 1 base, J shed 5 bases, and the junction held 20 bases outside the gene matches. The CDR3 spells CASSQAPHSTGTGFANEKLFF. DNA for the CDR3: TGCGCCAGCAGCCAAGCACCGCATTCGACAGGGACAGGGTTCGCGAATGAAAAACTGTTTTTT.

The chain has TRBV6-5 and TRBJ1-5, with D perhaps TRBD1 (6 bases). The CDR3 spans 14 residues. Germline V gene lookup returns CDR1 MNHEY and CDR2 SVGAGI. The V gene lost 6 bases and the J gene lost 6 bases, with 15 bases spanning the gap. The DNA of the CDR3 is TGTGCCAGCAGCAAAACAGGGATCGGTCAGCCCCAGCATTTT. This sequence encodes CASSKTGIGQPQHF.

The J gene is TRBJ1-1, the V gene TRBV21-1. TRBV21-1 has pseudogene status. The CDR3 is made up of 14 amino acids. The CDR3 sequence is CASSLGGMNTEAFF. The CDR3 coding sequence is TGTGCCAGCAGCTTGGGGGGAATGAACACTGAAGCTTTCTTT.

This chain uses TRBV12-5 with TRBJ2-1, with TRBD2 matching over 8 bases. The V gene end was trimmed by 0 bases and the J gene end by 6 bases; junction bases not matched to a gene: 7. The CDR3 contains 16 residues. CDR1 LGHNT and CDR2 FRNRAP come from the germline V gene. As DNA, the CDR3 is TGTGCTAGTGGTTTGGTGGACGGGGGGGCTCTCAATGAGCAGTTCTTC. Translation gives CASGLVDGGALNEQFF. Together with reference TRBV12-5 and TRBJ2-1, the CDR3 gives the full variable domain: DARVTQTPRHKVTEMGQEVTMRCQPILGHNTVFWYRQTMMQGLELLAYFRNRAPLDDSGMPKDRFSAEMPDATLATLKIQPSEPRDSAVYFCASGLVDGGALNEQFFGPGTRLTVL.